This TCR beta chain originates from a study of somatic mutations in cytotoxic T cells in rheumatoid arthritis. Looking at the study overall: The authors flow-sorted some V beta antibody-stained T-cell populations at nearly 100% purity, including V beta1+ cells that they sequenced for TCRB.

Study results and caveats: Age was associated with higher CD8+ clonality in rheumatoid arthritis patients, not in healthy controls. About an eighth of the roughly 60 patients had a largest CD8+ clone above 20% of CD8+ cells. The antigen targets of the expanded CD8+ clones were unknown.

V lost 4 bases and J lost 7, with 17 bases in between. Germline CDR1 is KGHSH and CDR2 is LQKENI. The CDR3 contains 15 residues. In the case of this clone: Its target is unknown.

Repertoires were generated with immunoSEQ multiplex PCR, while TCRdb's copy carries only in-frame clones and drops some. The sample lists 15,000 to 20,000 clones; roughly three quarters were seen once. V usage is TRBV18 and J usage is TRBJ1-5; D is unclear. Sequenced input: CD8+ T cells sorted from blood. The TCR was taken from an adult with rheumatoid arthritis. In DNA, the CDR3 is TGTGCCAGCTCACTTCCGGACTACTCGGGACAGCCCCAGCATTTT. Encoded protein: CASSLPDYSGQPQHF.